This TCR beta chain was sequenced during a study of Graves' ophthalmopathy and Graves' hyperthyroidism. This clonotype was found many times. Amplified material comprised TCR beta CDR3 regions derived from RNA transcripts. HTBI-primed RT-PCR formed the first round, and a multiplex PCR formed the second. TCRdb itself ran the multiplex PCR reads through MiXCR, one entry per CDR3 protein. The sample includes roughly 500,000 distinct CDR3 sequences, under 15% of them seen just once. The TCR originated in a woman in her twenties or thirties with Graves' ophthalmopathy. Source material: blood.

The CDR3 nucleotides read TGTGCCAGCAGCTCGGCGGGACTACAAGAGACCCAGTACTTC. Its protein is CASSSAGLQETQYF. The chain uses TRBV7-2 and TRBJ2-5; 7 bases align to TRBD2. The trim removed 4 bases at V and 2 bases at J, leaving 4 bases unmatched. This CDR3 has 14 amino acids. Per the germline V gene, CDR1 is SGHTA and CDR2 is FQGNSA.